This TCR beta chain was recovered during a study of T cell changes during pregnancy in multiple sclerosis. Some clones are missing from TCRdb's copy, which holds only in-frame ones; the method was immunoSEQ multiplex PCR. The data show tens of thousands of clones, around 90% seen once. CDR1 and CDR2 (germline): SGHTA, FQGNSA. V was cut by 5 bases and J by 0 bases, with 17 bases left in between. The CDR3 totals 17 residues. The receptor's source is a female donor with multiple sclerosis, enrolled in a pregnancy study. The source material was CD4+ T cells from peripheral blood mononuclear cells, sampled in the second trimester of pregnancy. V usage is TRBV7-2 and J usage is TRBJ1-3, with D possibly TRBD1 on 5 matching bases. The CDR3 DNA reads TGTGCCAGCAGCGCAAAGGGCGACAGCTACTCTGGAAACACCATATATTTT. Protein: CASSAKGDSYSGNTIYF.